The 32 T cell receptor beta chains in this list originate from one sample, sequenced in a study of regulatory T cells in long-lasting Graves disease. To make TCR beta libraries, researchers used iRepertoire HTBI primers and Arm-PCR of CDR3 regions. TCRdb independently ran MiXCR on the multiplex PCR reads; one entry per CDR3 protein. The sample holds 400,000 to 450,000 distinct CDR3 sequences; around 15% are singletons and the top ten take 9.5% to 12%. Indicated time point: newly diagnosed GD, antithyroid drugs for less than 3 months. After RNA was extracted from PBMCs, the TCR library was made from it. In addition, the sample was reused for a study of T cells in Graves' hyperthyroidism and ophthalmopathy.

This sample comprised peripheral blood mononuclear cells (PBMCs), obtained at new diagnosis, from a patient treated with antithyroid drugs. The receptor set was obtained from a woman aged 25 to 39 with Graves disease.

This clonotype has at least ten counts. The genes are TRBV6-1 and TRBJ2-1; D remains unclear. CDR3 length equals 12 residues. Germline loops: CDR1 MNHNS, CDR2 SASEGT. Deletions cut 8 bases from V and 4 bases from J, with 9 bases between. This CDR3 reads CASVIGYNEQFF. The CDR3 DNA reads as TGTGCCAGCGTCATAGGGTACAATGAGCAGTTCTTC.

This clonotype came up many times. CDR3: CASSYLAGGEETQYF. The CDR3 nucleotides read TGTGCCAGCAGTTATTTAGCGGGAGGGGAAGAGACCCAGTACTTC. The genes are TRBV6-5 and TRBJ2-5; 11 nucleotides align to TRBD2. The germline gives CDR1 MNHEY, CDR2 SVGAGI. CDR3 length: 15 residues. The V segment lost 3 bases and the J segment 3 bases; nucleotides outside the gene matches: 3.

This clonotype has only a few counts. The genes are TRBV29-1 and TRBJ2-5; D not certain. The V end was cut by 4 bases, the J end by 2 bases, with 17 bases between. The germline gives CDR1 SQVTM, CDR2 ANQGSEA. CDR3 length: 15 amino acids. The CDR3 nucleotides are TGCAGCGTTGTGATTTCCGGCTCACTGCAAGAGACCCAGTACTTC. Translating gives CSVVISGSLQETQYF.

This clonotype was counted ten times or more. As DNA, the CDR3 is TGTGCCAGCGGGGGGACGGTGGACACTGAAGCTTTCTTT. Translated: CASGGTVDTEAFF. V and J are TRBV2 and TRBJ1-1, with a weak D call TRBD1 (5 bases). Looked up from germline, CDR1 is SNHLY and CDR2 is FYNNEI. Trimming pared 8 bases from V and 3 bases from J, leaving 13 bases between. The CDR3 spans 13 residues.

This clonotype has only a few counts. Compared with germline, one end of the junction differs, possibly owing to a read error. This chain connects TRBV7-7 to TRBJ2-1; 7 positions match TRBD2. There are 21 residues in the CDR3. The V gene's germline CDR1 is SSHAT and CDR2 FNYEAQ (reference sequence). The CDR3 loop is CASSLGTTGSLADPSYNEQFF. The CDR3 nucleotides read TGTGCTAGCAGCTTAGGCACCACCGGAAGTCTAGCGGACCCCTCCTACAATGAGCAGTTCTTC.

A few counts support this clonotype. The chain has TRBV9 and TRBJ2-2; the D call may be TRBD1 or TRBD2 (5 bases each). Germline V lookup: CDR1 SGDLS, CDR2 YYNGEE. The CDR3 spans 13 residues. The V end lost 5 bases, the J end lost 5 bases, and 10 bases lay between the germline ends. DNA of the CDR3: TGTGCCAGCAGGAGGGGTGAAACCGGGGAGCTGTTTTTT. Protein product: CASRRGETGELFF.

V is TRBV7-9 and J is TRBJ1-1; D uncertain. The V end lost 8 bases, the J end lost 1 base, and 8 bases lay between the germline ends. Germline loops: CDR1 SEHNR, CDR2 FQNEAQ (reference sequence). The CDR3 has 12 residues. CDR3 amino acids: CASLGWNTEAFF. The CDR3 DNA sequence: TGTGCCAGCTTAGGGTGGAACACTGAAGCTTTCTTT.

A word on this clonotype: A much bigger clone sits one base away, suggesting this may be a read error. The chain is built from TRBV27 and TRBJ1-5; weak D call: TRBD1 (5 bases). Germline assignment: CDR1 MNHEY and CDR2 SMNVEV (reference sequence). There are 14 residues in the CDR3. With 5 bases removed from V and 7 bases from J, the gap between germline ends came to 15 bases. The CDR3 spells CASSDSPKGQPQHF. The CDR3 DNA sequence: TGTGCCAGCAGTGATTCACCTAAGGGGCAGCCCCAGCATTTT.

This clonotype was found a few times. The V gene is TRBV20-1, the J gene TRBJ1-1, with D perhaps TRBD1 (6 bases). The V end was cut by 6 bases, the J end by 6 bases, with 14 bases between. The CDR3 has 12 amino acids. Germline V gives CDR1 DFQATT, CDR2 SNEGSKA (reference sequence). In nucleotides, the CDR3 is TGCAGTGCGGGGGGCTTTGGCGCTGAAGCTTTCTTT. Translated, it gives CSAGGFGAEAFF.

About this clonotype itself: Sequence at one end of the junction differs from germline and may be a read error. The rearrangement joins TRBV11-3 to TRBJ2-7, with 9 bases identical to TRBD1. This CDR3 comprises 13 residues. The germline V gene encodes CDR1 SGHNT and CDR2 YENEEA. CDR3 in DNA: TGTGCCAGCAGCCCGGGGACAGGGCCCGAGCCGTACTTC. It translates to CASSPGTGPEPYF.

The gene calls are TRBV4-1 and TRBJ1-3, with 7 bases lining up with TRBD1. V dropped 3 bases and J dropped 7; count of bases not matched to a gene: 12. Germline CDR1 is MGHRA and CDR2 is YSYEKL. CDR3 length equals 16 residues. CDR3 sequence reads: CASSQRETGSWNTIYF. The CDR3 DNA follows: TGCGCCAGCAGCCAGCGAGAGACAGGGTCGTGGAACACCATATATTTT.

The J gene is TRBJ2-1, the V gene TRBV27, with 11 bases identical to TRBD2. V was clipped by 0 bases and J by 2 bases; unmatched bases: 3. This CDR3 region has 17 residues. CDR1 and CDR2 (germline): MNHEY, SMNVEV (reference sequence). CDR3 sequence: CASSLSVAGGPYNEQFF. In DNA, the CDR3 is TGTGCCAGCAGTTTATCTGTAGCGGGAGGGCCCTACAATGAGCAGTTCTTC.

At least ten counts were recorded for this clonotype. This chain links TRBV7-9 with TRBJ2-1, with D possibly TRBD2 on 6 matching bases. V lost 3 bases to trimming and J lost 7 bases, with 22 bases between them. The germline V gene encodes CDR1 SEHNR and CDR2 FQNEAQ (reference sequence). The CDR3 runs 17 residues. The CDR3 reads CASSFSPTGVLGNEQFF. In nucleotides, the CDR3 is TGTGCCAGCAGCTTTTCCCCGACGGGAGTATTAGGGAATGAGCAGTTCTTC.

This clonotype was found many times. The chain employs TRBV6-1 and TRBJ2-3; 7 bases fit TRBD2. Looked up from germline, CDR1 is MNHNS and CDR2 is SASEGT. The trim removed 7 bases at V and 2 bases at J, leaving 6 bases unmatched. The CDR3 is made up of 14 amino acids. The CDR3, as DNA: TGTGCCAGCACCAAGCGGGACTTCACAGATACGCAGTATTTT. Residues: CASTKRDFTDTQYF.

The J gene is TRBJ2-1, the V gene TRBV4-3; D not certain. Trimming took 1 base from V and 8 from J, leaving 12 bases between them. CDR3 length equals 14 residues. The germline V gene encodes CDR1 LGHNA and CDR2 YSLEER. DNA of the CDR3: TGCGCCAGCAGCCAAGTTGTTCGATCGGATGAGCAGTTCTTC. Residues: CASSQVVRSDEQFF.

This clonotype has at least ten counts. The chain links TRBV27 to TRBJ2-1; 8 bases agree with TRBD2. This CDR3 is 15 amino acids long. The junction had 11 bases not matched to a gene; V was cut back by 6 bases and J by 7 bases. Germline V CDR1 and CDR2: MNHEY, SMNVEV (reference sequence). The CDR3, as DNA: TGTGCCAGCAGGCATTGGGGACTAGACCGAAATGAGCAGTTCTTC. Translating it yields CASRHWGLDRNEQFF.

As regards this clonotype: A much larger clone is a single base away; this may be a read error. The chain has TRBV27 and TRBJ2-7, with TRBD1 identical over 9 bases. The CDR3 contains 15 residues. CDR1 and CDR2 (germline): MNHEY, SMNVEV (reference sequence). The chain's CDR3 is CTSSQRTGDSSEQYF. As DNA, the CDR3 is TGTACCAGCAGTCAGCGGACAGGGGATTCTAGCGAGCAGTACTTC.

As for this clonotype: Mismatch with germline at one junction end may stem from a read error. The genes are TRBV5-1 and TRBJ2-7, with TRBD1 matching 12 bases. Germline loops: CDR1 SGHRS, CDR2 YFSETQ. The length of the CDR3 is 16 residues. In nucleotides, the CDR3 is TGTGCCAGCAGGGTAGGGACAGGGGGCAATCGCTACGAGCAGTACTTC. It yields the protein CASRVGTGGNRYEQYF.

The table lists this clonotype with many counts. J is TRBJ2-4 and V is TRBV2, with TRBD1 identical over 8 bases. The germline CDR1 and CDR2 sequences are SNHLY and FYNNEI. The CDR3 has 15 amino acids. J was trimmed by 9 bases and V by 6 bases; bases with no gene match: 13. CDR3 loop: CASRADRGAYTIQYF. As DNA, the CDR3 is TGTGCCAGCAGGGCAGACAGGGGAGCTTATACCATTCAGTACTTC.

This clonotype came up a few times. The V call is TRBV19, the J call TRBJ2-1; TRBD2 matches at 10 bases. J was trimmed by 4 bases and V by 7 bases; bases with no gene match: 7. This CDR3 region has 15 residues. Germline values: CDR1 LNHDA, CDR2 SQIVND (reference sequence). CDR3 region: CASNPRTSGYNEQFF. The CDR3 bases are TGTGCCAGTAACCCGAGGACTAGCGGATACAATGAGCAGTTCTTC.

This clonotype was seen repeatedly, ten times or more. The chain combines TRBV3-1 with TRBJ1-1; D perhaps matches TRBD1 (5 bases). Trimming removed 1 base from V and 10 bases from J, with 16 bases in between. This CDR3 region has 14 residues. Germline CDR1 LGHDT, CDR2 YNNKEL (reference sequence). The DNA for the CDR3 is TGTGCCAGCAGCCAAGGGGGGGTGGCCCTCGGAGCTTTCTTT. Translation: CASSQGGVALGAFF.

The sample holds many counts of this clonotype. This chain connects TRBV12-3 or TRBV12-4 to TRBJ2-7; D may match TRBD1 or TRBD2 (5 bases each). With 6 bases removed from V and 5 bases from J, the gap between germline ends came to 14 bases. The CDR3 extends over 13 amino acids. DNA of the CDR3: TGTGCCAGCAGCCGACGGGGCCAGGACGAGCAGTACTTC. Residues: CASSRRGQDEQYF.

This clonotype was found many times. The rearrangement links TRBV20-1 to TRBJ2-4; D gene unclear. Germline assignment: CDR1 DFQATT and CDR2 SNEGSKA (reference sequence). CDR3 size: 13 residues. V was pared by 3 bases and J by 6 bases, with 12 bases between. The CDR3 nucleotides are TGCAGTGCTAGTCAGTCGACTCGAAACATTCAGTACTTC. Translation: CSASQSTRNIQYF.

In its sample, this clonotype was seen many times. This rearrangement joins TRBV28 to TRBJ2-2; D remains unclear. V was clipped by 6 bases and J by 5 bases, with 10 bases between them. Germline lookup yields CDR1 MDHEN and CDR2 SYDVKM. This CDR3 has 13 residues. CDR3 DNA: TGTGCCAGCAGCCCACTCCGAACCGGGGAGCTGTTTTTT. Protein sequence: CASSPLRTGELFF.

The CDR3 DNA sequence: TGTGCCATCAGTGAGGCGGATCAGCCCCAGCATTTT. Translated, it gives CAISEADQPQHF. The rearrangement joins TRBV10-3 to TRBJ1-5; no clear D gene. Per the germline V gene, CDR1 is ENHRY and CDR2 is SYGVKD. V lost 2 bases, J lost 5 bases, and 4 bases lay in between. The CDR3 extends over 12 amino acids.

This clonotype was seen ten or more times. The chain is built from TRBV6-1 and TRBJ2-3, with TRBD1 as a possible D gene (6 bases). The germline CDR1 and CDR2 sequences are MNHNS and SASEGT. This CDR3 spans 15 amino acids. V was cut by 6 bases and J by 3 bases, with 16 bases left in between. The CDR3 region has the DNA TGTGCCAGCAGACTTACAGGGTTCGGGACAGATACGCAGTATTTT. It translates to CASRLTGFGTDTQYF.

This clonotype was seen a handful of times. The chain couples TRBV20-1 to TRBJ1-4; D is perhaps TRBD1 (6 bases). Deletions cut 5 bases from V and 8 bases from J, with 18 bases between. The length of the CDR3 is 14 residues. The germline CDR1 and CDR2 sequences are DFQATT and SNEGSKA (reference sequence). In DNA, the CDR3 is TGCAGTGCTGGAGGGGGAGGTGTTGGGGAAAAACTGTTTTTT. Translated: CSAGGGGVGEKLFF.

This clonotype was counted only a few times. The V and J genes are TRBV7-2 and TRBJ2-2, with a weak D call TRBD1 (5 bases). The CDR3 spans 16 residues. Looked up from germline, CDR1 is SGHTA and CDR2 is FQGNSA. Trimming stripped 5 bases from V and 1 base from J, with 14 bases between. This chain's CDR3 is CASSRQPLGNTGELFF. Written as DNA, the CDR3 is TGTGCCAGCAGCCGACAGCCATTGGGGAACACCGGGGAGCTGTTTTTT.

This clonotype was seen a few times. V and J are TRBV18 and TRBJ2-3, with TRBD2 identical over 9 bases. The CDR3 is 17 amino acids. Germline CDR1 and CDR2: KGHSH and LQKENI. The V gene end was trimmed by 3 bases and the J gene end by 1 base; junction bases not matched to a gene: 8. The CDR3 region is CASSPSTSGLGTDTQYF. The CDR3, as DNA: TGTGCCAGCTCACCCTCGACTAGCGGCCTGGGCACAGATACGCAGTATTTT.

V usage is TRBV6-1 and J usage is TRBJ2-7; no firm D call. The germline CDR1 and CDR2 sequences are MNHNS and SASEGT. The CDR3 extends over 11 amino acids. Trimming cost V 10 bases and J 3 bases, with 10 bases left between them. CDR3 nucleotide sequence: TGTGCCACTTTGAGTTACTACGAGCAGTACTTC. The encoded protein is CATLSYYEQYF.

This sequence joins TRBV6-2 or TRBV6-3 and TRBJ1-2; TRBD1 aligns across 9 bases. V was clipped by 2 bases and J by 2 bases; unmatched bases: 3. Germline-derived CDR1 and CDR2 are MNHEY and SVGEGT. The CDR3 loop spans 15 amino acids. As DNA, the CDR3 is TGTGCCAGCAGTTACACGGGACAGGGAAACTATGGCTACACCTTC. Translation: CASSYTGQGNYGYTF.

This clonotype was seen a handful of times. The chain links TRBV7-9 to TRBJ2-3, with 14 bases that match TRBD2. Germline-derived CDR1 and CDR2 are SEHNR and FQNEAQ (reference sequence). J lost 4 bases, V lost 5 bases, and 8 bases had no gene match. CDR3 length: 17 residues. CDR3 protein: CASSPRTSGRSADTQYF. The CDR3 DNA reads as TGTGCCAGCAGCCCCCGGACTAGCGGGAGGTCAGCAGATACGCAGTATTTT.